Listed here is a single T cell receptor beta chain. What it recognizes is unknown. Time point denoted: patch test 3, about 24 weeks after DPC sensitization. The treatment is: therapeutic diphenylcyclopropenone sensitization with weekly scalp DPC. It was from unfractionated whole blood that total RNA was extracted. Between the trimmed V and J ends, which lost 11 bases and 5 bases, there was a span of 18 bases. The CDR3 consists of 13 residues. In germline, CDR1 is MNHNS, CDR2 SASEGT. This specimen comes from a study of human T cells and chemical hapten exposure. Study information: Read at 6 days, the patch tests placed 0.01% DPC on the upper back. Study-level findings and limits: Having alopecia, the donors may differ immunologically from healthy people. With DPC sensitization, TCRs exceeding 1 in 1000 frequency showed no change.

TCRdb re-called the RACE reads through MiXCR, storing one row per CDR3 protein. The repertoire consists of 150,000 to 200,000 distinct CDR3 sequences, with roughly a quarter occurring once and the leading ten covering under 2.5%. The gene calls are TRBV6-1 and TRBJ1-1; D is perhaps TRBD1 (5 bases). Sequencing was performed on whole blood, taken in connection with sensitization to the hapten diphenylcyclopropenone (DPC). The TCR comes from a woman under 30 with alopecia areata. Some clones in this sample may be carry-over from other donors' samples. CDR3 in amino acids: CASRGGAGTEAFF. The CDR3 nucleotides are TGTGCCTCACGCGGGGGTGCGGGGACTGAAGCTTTCTTT.